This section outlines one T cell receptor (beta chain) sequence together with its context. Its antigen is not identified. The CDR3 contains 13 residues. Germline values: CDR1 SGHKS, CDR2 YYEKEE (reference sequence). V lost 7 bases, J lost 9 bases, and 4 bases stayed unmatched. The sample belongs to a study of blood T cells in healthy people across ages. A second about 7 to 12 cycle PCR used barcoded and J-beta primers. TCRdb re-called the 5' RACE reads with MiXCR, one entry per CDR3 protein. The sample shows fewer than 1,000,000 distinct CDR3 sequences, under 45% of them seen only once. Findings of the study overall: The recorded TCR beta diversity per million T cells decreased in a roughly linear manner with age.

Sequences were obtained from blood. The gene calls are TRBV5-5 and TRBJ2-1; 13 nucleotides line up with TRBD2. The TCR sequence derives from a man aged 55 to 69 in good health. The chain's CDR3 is CASGTSGGGEQFF. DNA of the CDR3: TGTGCCAGCGGTACTAGCGGGGGGGGTGAGCAGTTCTTC.